This TCR beta chain was retrieved from a study of blood T cell repertoires in COVID-19. Study background: The United States, Italy and Spain supplied acute and convalescent COVID-19 samples. Sources were T cells, B-cell-depleted T cells, or PBMCs; the material itself was cDNA or gDNA.

Original handling: Estimates of nucleated cell counts were drawn from the amplification of reference gene primers. Sequencing was performed with immunoSEQ multiplex PCR; in TCRdb, only in-frame clones are kept and a portion is missing. V, J and clone size derive from that table, while D and trimming were established from the DNA sequence. The repertoire has over 150,000 clones, 80% to 90% of them found once; the top ten carry under 9.5%. This CDR3 contains 14 residues. Germline V lookup: CDR1 SGHAT, CDR2 FQNNGV. The ends lost 3 bases at V and 5 bases at J; junction bases unmatched: 3. This TCR derives from a man aged 50-59 years with active or convalescent COVID-19. Sample: peripheral blood. This chain connects TRBV11-2 to TRBJ2-7; 11 nucleotides align to TRBD1. The CDR3 sequence: CASSLDRGHDEQYF. DNA of the CDR3: TGTGCCAGCAGCTTGGACAGGGGGCACGACGAGCAGTACTTC.